Following are 7 T cell receptor beta chains from one sample sequenced in a study of blood T cell repertoires in COVID-19. This table comes from immunoSEQ multiplex PCR, and its TCRdb copy is limited to in-frame clones, with some not included. In the table there are 350,000 or so clones, around 88% of which are singletons. What was sequenced was peripheral blood. Receptors were obtained from a man aged 25-40 years with active or convalescent COVID-19.

The chain combines TRBV5-1 with TRBJ1-2; 10 bases fit TRBD1. Germline V gives CDR1 SGHRS, CDR2 YFSETQ. With 4 bases clipped from V and 5 bases from J, the junction kept 8 bases outside the gene matches. The CDR3 spans 15 residues. The DNA for the CDR3 is TGCGCCAGCAGCCCGACAGGGGGCATAGTGTATGGCTACACCTTC. As protein: CASSPTGGIVYGYTF.

This clone was recorded only once. The chain joins TRBV5-6 to TRBJ1-2; no firm D call. The V gene lost 4 bases and the J gene lost 7 bases, with 14 bases spanning the gap. Germline V CDR1 and CDR2: SGHDT, YYEEEE. The CDR3 spans 13 residues. CDR3 sequence reads: CASSLDGNFGYTF. The CDR3 DNA follows: TGTGCCAGCAGCCTTGACGGGAATTTTGGCTACACCTTC.

The chain joins TRBV9 to TRBJ1-6; D uncertain. V dropped 6 bases and J dropped 0 bases, with 10 bases sitting between them. The CDR3 contains 15 residues. CDR1 is SGDLS and CDR2 is YYNGEE in the germline V gene. CDR3 region: CASTAGSSYNSPLHF. The CDR3, as DNA: TGTGCCAGCACCGCTGGGAGCTCCTATAATTCACCCCTCCACTTT.

This sequence joins TRBV18 and TRBJ1-1; 8 nucleotides align to TRBD1. In germline, CDR1 is KGHSH, CDR2 LQKENI. The CDR3 has 14 amino acids. The V gene end was trimmed by 3 bases and the J gene end by 4 bases; junction bases not matched to a gene: 4. In nucleotides, the CDR3 is TGTGCCAGCTCACCGGCCGACAGGGGCACTGAAGCTTTCTTT. Its translation: CASSPADRGTEAFF.

The chain recombines TRBV4-3 with TRBJ2-5, with 7 bases that match TRBD2. Germline values: CDR1 LGHNA, CDR2 YSLEER. The CDR3 is 19 residues long. With V trimmed by 4 bases and J by 4 bases, 21 bases remained unmatched. CDR3 protein: CASSPPRRGEMVGGETQYF. The CDR3 DNA sequence: TGCGCCAGCAGCCCCCCCCGCCGGGGGGAAATGGTAGGAGGAGAGACCCAGTACTTC.

This chain connects TRBV12-3 or TRBV12-4 to TRBJ2-5; no clear D. This CDR3 is 13 amino acids long. V lost 2 bases, J lost 2 bases, and 6 bases lay in between. CDR3 residues: CASSLFSQETQYF. CDR3 nucleotides: TGTGCCAGCAGTTTATTCAGTCAAGAGACCCAGTACTTC.

The rearrangement joins TRBV12-3 or TRBV12-4 to TRBJ2-1, with TRBD1 matching 7 bases. J was trimmed by 7 bases and V by 7 bases; bases with no gene match: 7. This CDR3 spans 13 amino acids. The CDR3 is CASTEQGMNEQFF. The CDR3 nucleotides read TGTGCCAGCACCGAACAGGGGATGAATGAGCAGTTCTTC.